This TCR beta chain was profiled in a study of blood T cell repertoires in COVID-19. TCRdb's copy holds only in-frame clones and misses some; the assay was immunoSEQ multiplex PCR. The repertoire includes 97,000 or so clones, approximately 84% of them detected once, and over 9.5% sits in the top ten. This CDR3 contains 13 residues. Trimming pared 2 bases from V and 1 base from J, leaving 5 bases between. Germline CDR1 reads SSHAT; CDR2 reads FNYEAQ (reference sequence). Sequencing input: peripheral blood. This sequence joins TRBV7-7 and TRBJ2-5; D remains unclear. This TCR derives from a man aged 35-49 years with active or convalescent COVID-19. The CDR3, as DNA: TGTGCCAGCAGCTTATCCCTCCAAGAGACCCAGTACTTC. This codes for CASSLSLQETQYF. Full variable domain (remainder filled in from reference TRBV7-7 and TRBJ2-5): GAGVSQSPRYKVTKRGQDVTLRCDPISSHATLYWYQQALGQGPEFLTYFNYEAQPDKSGLPSDRFSAERPEGSISTLTIQRTEQRDSAMYRCASSLSLQETQYFGPGTRLLVL.